A selection of T cell receptor beta chains follows, all from one sample in a study of T-cell reconstitution after alpha-beta-depleted transplantation in children. TCRdb analysed the PCR reads with MiXCR anew, one entry per CDR3 protein. The sample holds 27,000 or so distinct CDR3 sequences, over 15% seen once. The sample here was PBMCs, mostly from graft donor cells, taken 60 days after TCRalphabeta/CD19-depleted stem cell transplant. The receptors here all came from a male patient under 10 years old who had a stem cell transplant for acute lymphoblastic leukemia, so the T cells may come from the graft donor. CDR3s include the opening cysteine and the closing phenylalanine or tryptophan. The D gene is left open where the match is weak. Clone size is shown for a subset of rows, as once, few, many or a class of expanded clone.

TRBD1	TRBV29-1	TRBJ2-1	many	TGCAGCGTAGGGACAGGGGGTCACAATGAGCAGTTCTTC	CSVGTGGHNEQFF
TRBD2	TRBV4-3	TRBJ2-3	few	TGCGCCAGCAGCCCCGGGACTAGCCCAGATACGCAGTATTTT	CASSPGTSPDTQYF
NA	TRBV9	TRBJ2-5	NA	TGTGCCAGCAGCGTGGGGGGGGCAGGAGAGACCCAGTACTTC	CASSVGGAGETQYF
NA	TRBV10-3	TRBJ2-2	many	TGTGCCATCAGTGAGCCGGGCCTATACCCCGGGGAGCTGTTTTTT	CAISEPGLYPGELFF
NA	TRBV28	TRBJ2-7	few	TGTGCCAGCAGCCGGGGGACCGGGACAGACTCCTACGAGCAGTACTTC	CASSRGTGTDSYEQYF
NA	TRBV30	TRBJ2-2	many	TGTGCCTGGAGATGGGGCACCGGGGAGCTGTTTTTT	CAWRWGTGELFF
NA	TRBV4-1	TRBJ2-3	many	TGCGCCAGCAGCCAAGTTAGGTCAGATACGCAGTATTTT	CASSQVRSDTQYF
NA	TRBV12-3/TRBV12-4	TRBJ1-1	many	TGTGCCAGCAGCCATATAGTTGGCACTGAAGCTTTCTTT	CASSHIVGTEAFF
NA	TRBV11-3	TRBJ2-1	few	TGTGCCAGCAGCTTAGTGGCGGGGAGCAATTACAATGAGCAGTTCTTC	CASSLVAGSNYNEQFF
NA	TRBV7-2	TRBJ2-1	few	TGTGCCAGCAGCTTAGCGGGATACGATGAGCAGTTCTTC	CASSLAGYDEQFF
NA	TRBV29-1	TRBJ2-1	NA	TGCAGCGTTGAAGAACCCGCGGGCCTCTACAATGAGCAGTTCTTC	CSVEEPAGLYNEQFF
NA	TRBV2	TRBJ1-2	few	TGTGCCAGCAGTGAACGGCCAGGGAACATATATGGCTACACCTTC	CASSERPGNIYGYTF
NA	TRBV29-1	TRBJ2-5	many	TGCAGCGTTAACAGGGACTTGGAGACCCAGTACTTC	CSVNRDLETQYF
TRBD1	TRBV6-5	TRBJ2-5	many	TGTGCCAGCAGTTACCCCGGACAGGGGGTAAGGGAGACCCAGTACTTC	CASSYPGQGVRETQYF
NA	TRBV3-1	TRBJ2-5	many	TGTGCCAGCAGGGACCTACAAGAGACCCAGTACTTC	CASRDLQETQYF
NA	TRBV15	TRBJ2-7	NA	TGTGCCACCAGCGGCCATACGGGGTCCTACGAGCAGTACTTC	CATSGHTGSYEQYF
NA	TRBV5-6	TRBJ1-5	NA	TGTGCCAGCAGCTCCAATTTTGGGCCCCAGCATTTT	CASSSNFGPQHF